The 4 T cell receptor beta chains below come from one sample, sequenced in a study of patients and donors after allogeneic stem cell transplantation. One entry per CDR3 protein, called by TCRdb with MiXCR from the RT-PCR reads. Of some 960,000 distinct CDR3 sequences in the sample, 15% to 20% were seen once. The material sequenced was blood, either unsorted or a sorted T cell fraction (not recorded which). These receptors were taken from a human donor who was either an allogeneic HSCT recipient or a stem cell or donor lymphocyte infusion donor (not recorded which). It is not recorded whose cells these are; they may come from a transplant donor.

This clonotype was detected only a few times. The rearrangement joins TRBV29-1 to TRBJ1-2; D is undetermined. Germline V gene sequence: CDR1 SQVTM, CDR2 ANQGSEA. Trimming took off 6 bases at V and 7 bases at J, with 18 bases between the two ends. The CDR3 runs to 13 residues. The CDR3 DNA sequence: TGCAGCGTGGGAAATGGGCTCGTCAGTGGCTACACCTTC. Its translation is CSVGNGLVSGYTF.

Ten or more counts support this clonotype. The chain carries TRBV6-1 and TRBJ2-2, with TRBD1 identical over 10 bases. Germline V lookup: CDR1 MNHNS, CDR2 SASEGT. This CDR3 spans 15 amino acids. The ends lost 6 bases at V and 5 bases at J; junction bases unmatched: 6. The CDR3 here is CASRTGGYGTGELFF. The CDR3 DNA sequence: TGTGCCAGCAGGACAGGGGGCTATGGTACCGGGGAGCTGTTTTTT.

The chain employs TRBV7-8 and TRBJ1-6, with 8 bases fitting TRBD1. CDR3 length: 17 residues. Germline loops: CDR1 SGHVS, CDR2 FQNEAQ. V dropped 2 bases and J dropped 7; count of bases not matched to a gene: 10. CDR3 residues: CASSLRSARTGNSPLHF. The CDR3 DNA is TGTGCCAGCAGCTTAAGGTCCGCGAGGACAGGGAATTCACCCCTCCACTTT. The whole variable domain, remainder taken from reference TRBV7-8 and TRBJ1-6, is GAGVSQSPRYKVAKRGQDVALRCDPISGHVSLFWYQQALGQGPEFLTYFQNEAQLDKSGLPSDRFFAERPEGSVSTLKIQRTQQEDSAVYLCASSLRSARTGNSPLHFGNGTRLTVT.

This clonotype was found a few times. V is TRBV24-1 and J is TRBJ1-1; D not certain. V was pared by 9 bases and J by 3 bases, with 16 bases between. The CDR3 covers 14 residues. Per germline, CDR1 KGHDR and CDR2 SFDVKD. The CDR3 DNA reads TGTGCCACCCGAGGTGATGGATCGGACACTGAAGCTTTCTTT. Translation: CATRGDGSDTEAFF.